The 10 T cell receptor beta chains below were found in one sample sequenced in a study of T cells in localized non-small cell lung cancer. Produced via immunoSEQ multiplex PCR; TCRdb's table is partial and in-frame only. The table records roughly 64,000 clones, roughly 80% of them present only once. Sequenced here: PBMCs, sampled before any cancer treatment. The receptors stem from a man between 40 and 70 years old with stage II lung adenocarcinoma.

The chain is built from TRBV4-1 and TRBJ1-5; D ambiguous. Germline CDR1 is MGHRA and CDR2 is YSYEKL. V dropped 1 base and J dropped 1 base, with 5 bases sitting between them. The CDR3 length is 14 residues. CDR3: CASSQVGSNQPQHF. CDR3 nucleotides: TGCGCCAGCAGCCAAGTGGGGAGCAATCAGCCCCAGCATTTT.

CDR3 sequence reads: CASSQSPGLAGEDGQYF. The CDR3 DNA follows: TGCGCCAGCAGCCAATCCCCGGGGCTAGCGGGAGAGGATGGGCAGTATTTT. The J gene is TRBJ2-3, the V gene TRBV4-1, with 10 positions matching TRBD2. This CDR3 comprises 17 residues. The germline CDR1 and CDR2 sequences are MGHRA and YSYEKL. V gave up 2 bases and J gave up 11 bases; unmatched junction bases: 16.

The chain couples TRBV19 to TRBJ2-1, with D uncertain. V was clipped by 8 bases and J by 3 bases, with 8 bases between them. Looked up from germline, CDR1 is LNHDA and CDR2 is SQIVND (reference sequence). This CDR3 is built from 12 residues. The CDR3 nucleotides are TGTGCCAGTCTGGCAGACTACAATGAGCAGTTCTTC. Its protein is CASLADYNEQFF.

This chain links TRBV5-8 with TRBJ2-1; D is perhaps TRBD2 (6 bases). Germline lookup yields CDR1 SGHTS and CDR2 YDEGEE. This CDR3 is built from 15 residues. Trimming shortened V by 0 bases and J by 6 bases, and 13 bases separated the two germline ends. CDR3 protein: CASSLDGRPTNEQFF. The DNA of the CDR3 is TGTGCCAGCAGCTTGGACGGGAGACCGACCAATGAGCAGTTCTTC.

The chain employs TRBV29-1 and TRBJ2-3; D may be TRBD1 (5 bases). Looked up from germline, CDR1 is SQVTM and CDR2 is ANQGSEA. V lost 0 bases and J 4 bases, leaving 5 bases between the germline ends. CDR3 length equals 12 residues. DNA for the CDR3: TGCAGCGTTGAAGAAGGGGCAGATACGCAGTATTTT. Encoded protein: CSVEEGADTQYF.

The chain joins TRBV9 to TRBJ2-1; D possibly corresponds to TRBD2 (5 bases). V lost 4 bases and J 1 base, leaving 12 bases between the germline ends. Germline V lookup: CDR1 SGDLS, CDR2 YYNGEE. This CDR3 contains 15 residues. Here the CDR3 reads CASSLEGKSYNEQFF. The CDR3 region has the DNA TGTGCCAGCAGCCTAGAGGGAAAATCCTACAATGAGCAGTTCTTC.

This chain's CDR3 is CASTKGTLGGNEQFF. The CDR3, as DNA: TGTGCCAGCACCAAAGGAACACTTGGTGGCAATGAGCAGTTCTTC. The rearrangement joins TRBV2 to TRBJ2-1; D unresolved. Germline V gene sequence: CDR1 SNHLY, CDR2 FYNNEI. CDR3 size: 15 residues. V was pared by 7 bases and J by 6 bases, with 19 bases between.

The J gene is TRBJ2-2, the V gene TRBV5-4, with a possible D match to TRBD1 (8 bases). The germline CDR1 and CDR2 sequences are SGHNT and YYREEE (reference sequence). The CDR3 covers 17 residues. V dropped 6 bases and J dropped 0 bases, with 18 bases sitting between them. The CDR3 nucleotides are TGTGCCAGCAAACTTGAACAGGGGGGGACGAACACCGGGGAGCTGTTTTTT. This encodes CASKLEQGGTNTGELFF.

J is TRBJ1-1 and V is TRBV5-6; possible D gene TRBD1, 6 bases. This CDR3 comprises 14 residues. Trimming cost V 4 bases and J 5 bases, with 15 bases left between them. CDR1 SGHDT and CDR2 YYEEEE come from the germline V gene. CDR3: CASSPIGGPTEAFF. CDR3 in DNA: TGTGCCAGCAGCCCGATTGGGGGCCCAACTGAAGCTTTCTTT.

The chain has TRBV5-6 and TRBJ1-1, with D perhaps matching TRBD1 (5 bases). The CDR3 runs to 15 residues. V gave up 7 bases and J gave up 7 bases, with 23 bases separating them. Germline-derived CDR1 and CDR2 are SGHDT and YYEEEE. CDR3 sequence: CASARAGRVFIEAFF. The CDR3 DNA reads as TGTGCCAGCGCTAGGGCGGGCAGGGTTTTCATTGAAGCTTTCTTT.